A selection of T cell receptor beta chains follows, all from one sample in a study of CD8 T cells in ankylosing spondylitis. TCRdb fed the 5' RACE reads into MiXCR, producing one record per CDR3 protein. Of some 700,000 distinct CDR3 sequences listed, roughly 19% are singletons. Sequenced input: blood, either unsorted or a sorted T cell fraction (not recorded which). The receptors stem from a male donor with ankylosing spondylitis. The CDR3 runs from the conserved cysteine through the conserved F or W. Fields, in order: V gene, J gene, CDR3 protein.

TRBV6-1	TRBJ1-5	CASSPPPSWDMGNQPQHF
TRBV6-5	TRBJ1-2	CATRDTLRGYTF
TRBV5-6	TRBJ2-7	CASSPGFGASSYEQYF
TRBV15	TRBJ2-2	CATGPGGYTGELFF
TRBV20-1	TRBJ2-1	CSAPRAGGDEQFF
TRBV12-3/TRBV12-4	TRBJ1-1	CASGPWVNTEAFF
TRBV4-2	TRBJ2-1	CASSQMDRGLYEQFF
TRBV10-3	TRBJ2-2	CAISEPPWGIGELFF
TRBV12-3/TRBV12-4	TRBJ1-1	CASSHGQPNTEAFF
TRBV2	TRBJ2-3	CASSDLGRYTQYF
TRBV30	TRBJ1-3	CAWSSGSSGNTIYF
TRBV24-1	TRBJ2-1	CATSDPLAGEGLNEQFF
TRBV25-1	TRBJ2-3	CASRGAGTDTQYF
TRBV20-1	TRBJ2-1	CSADLNMGNEQFF
TRBV29-1	TRBJ2-5	CSVEALETQYF
TRBV3-1	TRBJ1-1	CASSQRDSEAFF
TRBV4-1	TRBJ2-1	CASSHMDRGYEQFF
TRBV13	TRBJ1-2	CASSFRANENYGYTF
TRBV4-2	TRBJ1-3	CASSQDTLSSGNTIYF
TRBV29-1	TRBJ2-2	CSVSTNTGELFF
TRBV18	TRBJ2-7	CASSPGQGLRGPTYEQYF
TRBV4-3	TRBJ2-7	CASSRAATGVFEQYF
TRBV6-2/TRBV6-3	TRBJ2-1	CASRTGTSPYNEQFF
TRBV28	TRBJ2-1	CASSSGLADNEQFF
TRBV12-3/TRBV12-4	TRBJ2-3	CASADREGADTQYF
TRBV19	TRBJ1-5	CASSILSGPGQPQHF
TRBV2	TRBJ2-5	CASSEALPPPRETQYF
TRBV12-3/TRBV12-4	TRBJ2-5	CASSFGGVGETQYF
TRBV27	TRBJ2-5	CASSLSRDGETQYF
TRBV3-1	TRBJ2-1	CASSHAHGNEQFF
TRBV10-3	TRBJ2-1	CAISFSTGEANEQFF
TRBV20-1	TRBJ1-1	CSASSAVEAFF
TRBV24-1	TRBJ2-2	CATSDLPAGAGELFF
TRBV2	TRBJ2-2	CATAASGTSGGELFF
TRBV6-5	TRBJ1-1	CASSYSARAPSEAFF
TRBV20-1	TRBJ1-5	CSAPGQGQPQHF
TRBV7-2	TRBJ2-2	CASSLVPGVTGELFF
TRBV5-1	TRBJ2-2	CASTSSLSTGELFF
TRBV5-1	TRBJ1-4	CASSSPGRGEKLFF
TRBV28	TRBJ1-6	CASSFPLPIGNNSPLHF
TRBV12-3/TRBV12-4	TRBJ1-1	CARNPRAMNTEAFF
TRBV20-1	TRBJ2-7	CSARLAGVYEQYF
TRBV14	TRBJ1-1	CASSPLGGVRGTEAFF
TRBV29-1	TRBJ2-1	CSVEDRGIEQFF
TRBV7-9	TRBJ1-2	CASTLSQGLFNYGYTF
TRBV6-4	TRBJ2-1	CASSLDRVEANEQFF
TRBV24-1	TRBJ1-1	CATSDSRNTEAFF